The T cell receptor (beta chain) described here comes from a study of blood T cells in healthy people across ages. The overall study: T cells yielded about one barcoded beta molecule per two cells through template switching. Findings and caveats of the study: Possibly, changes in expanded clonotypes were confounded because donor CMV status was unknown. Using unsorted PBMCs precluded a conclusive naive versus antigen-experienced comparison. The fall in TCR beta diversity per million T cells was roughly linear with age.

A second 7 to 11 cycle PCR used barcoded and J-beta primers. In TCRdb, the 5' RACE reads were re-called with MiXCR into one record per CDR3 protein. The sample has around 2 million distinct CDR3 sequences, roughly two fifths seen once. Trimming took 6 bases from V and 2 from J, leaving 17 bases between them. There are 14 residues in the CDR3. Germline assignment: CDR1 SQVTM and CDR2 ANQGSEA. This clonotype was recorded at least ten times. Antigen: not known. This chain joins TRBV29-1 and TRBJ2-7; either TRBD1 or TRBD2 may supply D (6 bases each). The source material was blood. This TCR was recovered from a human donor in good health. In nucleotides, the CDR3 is TGCAGCGTGGGGAGGACAGAAACGACCTACGAGCAGTACTTC. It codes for CSVGRTETTYEQYF.